This T cell receptor beta chain was profiled in a study of Graves' ophthalmopathy and Graves' hyperthyroidism. TCR beta CDR3 regions were amplified from RNA transcripts. Following a first-round RT-PCR that used HTBI primers, a second-round multiplex PCR was carried out. TCRdb processed the multiplex PCR reads anew with MiXCR; each CDR3 protein has one entry. The sample carries hundreds of thousands of distinct CDR3 sequences, 45% recorded once. Trimming shortened V by 4 bases and J by 0 bases, and 12 bases separated the two germline ends. CDR1 and CDR2 (germline): SEHNR, FQNEAQ (reference sequence). The CDR3 consists of 16 residues. The sample holds many counts of this clonotype.

The chain carries TRBV7-9 and TRBJ1-4; weak D call: TRBD1 (5 bases). The clonotype originates from an adult man with Graves' ophthalmopathy. Material: peripheral blood. The CDR3: CASSSYRQTTNEKLFF. CDR3 sequence (DNA): TGTGCCAGCAGCTCCTACAGACAGACAACTAATGAAAAACTGTTTTTT.